This T cell receptor beta chain was documented in a study of CD8 T cells in ankylosing spondylitis. Broader study findings: Seemingly distinctive of ankylosing spondylitis blood was a TCR beta motif formed by eight highly homologous variants. The study looked at matched synovial fluid samples from ankylosing spondylitis patients. Disease-linked clones were reported to be significantly enriched there. Disease-linked clones proved CD8+ and comparatively uncommon in peripheral blood.

MiXCR was run by TCRdb on the 5' RACE reads, yielding one entry per CDR3 protein. The repertoire holds 500,000 to 650,000 distinct CDR3 sequences, about 5.4% seen once, with approximately 4% in the top ten. Germline V gene data show CDR1 as MNHEY and CDR2 as SVGAGI. After removal of 2 bases from V and 9 bases from J, the junction contained 5 bases not matched to a gene. CDR3 length: 16 amino acids. This clonotype was counted many times. Its matching antigen is unknown. Sequencing was done on a sample of blood, either unsorted or a sorted T cell fraction (not recorded which). This chain uses TRBV6-5 with TRBJ1-6; 12 bases line up with TRBD1. This receptor was taken from a male donor with ankylosing spondylitis. The CDR3 nucleotides read TGTGCCAGCAGTTACGACGGGACAGGGGGCGGTTCACCCCTCCACTTT. Protein product: CASSYDGTGGGSPLHF.